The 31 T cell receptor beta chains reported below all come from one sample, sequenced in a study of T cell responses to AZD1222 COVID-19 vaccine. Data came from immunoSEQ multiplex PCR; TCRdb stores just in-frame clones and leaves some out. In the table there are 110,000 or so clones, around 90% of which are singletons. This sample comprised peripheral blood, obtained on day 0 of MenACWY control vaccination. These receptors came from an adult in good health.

DNA of the CDR3: TGTGCCAGCAGCCAAGCCGGTCACGCTGGAAACACCATATATTTT. Its translation: CASSQAGHAGNTIYF. V is TRBV3-1 (or the pseudogene TRBV3-2) and J is TRBJ1-3; D remains ambiguous. The CDR3 has 15 amino acids. V was shortened by 1 base and J by 2 bases, with 9 bases between the two germline ends. Looked up from germline, CDR1 is LGHDT and CDR2 is YNNKEL (reference sequence).

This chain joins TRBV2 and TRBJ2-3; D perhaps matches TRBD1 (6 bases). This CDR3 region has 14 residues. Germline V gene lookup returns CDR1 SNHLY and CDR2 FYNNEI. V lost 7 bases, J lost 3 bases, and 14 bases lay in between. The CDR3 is CASTKQGITDTQYF. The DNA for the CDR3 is TGTGCCAGCACAAAACAGGGAATAACAGATACGCAGTATTTT.

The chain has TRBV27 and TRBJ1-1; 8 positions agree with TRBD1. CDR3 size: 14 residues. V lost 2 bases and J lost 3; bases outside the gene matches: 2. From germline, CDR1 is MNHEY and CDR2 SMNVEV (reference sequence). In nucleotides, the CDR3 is TGTGCCAGCAGTTTAAACAGGGGGGACACTGAAGCTTTCTTT. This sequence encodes CASSLNRGDTEAFF.

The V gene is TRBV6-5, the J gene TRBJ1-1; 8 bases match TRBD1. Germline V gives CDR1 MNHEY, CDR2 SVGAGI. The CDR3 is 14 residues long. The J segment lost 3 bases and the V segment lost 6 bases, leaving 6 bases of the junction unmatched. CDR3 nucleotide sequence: TGTGCCAGCAGGCAGGGGGCTGGATACACTGAAGCTTTCTTT. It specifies CASRQGAGYTEAFF.

Here the CDR3 DNA reads TGTGCCAGTAGTTCCCCGACCAAAAACTATGGCTACACCTTC. Protein sequence: CASSSPTKNYGYTF. The chain combines TRBV19 with TRBJ1-2; D call uncertain. V was cut by 5 bases and J by 2 bases, with 12 bases left in between. Germline V lookup: CDR1 LNHDA, CDR2 SQIVND (reference sequence). The CDR3 covers 14 residues.

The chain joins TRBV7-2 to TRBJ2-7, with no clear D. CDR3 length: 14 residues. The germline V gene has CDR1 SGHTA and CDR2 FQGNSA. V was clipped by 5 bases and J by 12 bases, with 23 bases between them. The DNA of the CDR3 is TGTGCCAGCAGCCGCTCGTCGAGACAATCGCCAGGGTACTTC. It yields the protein CASSRSSRQSPGYF.

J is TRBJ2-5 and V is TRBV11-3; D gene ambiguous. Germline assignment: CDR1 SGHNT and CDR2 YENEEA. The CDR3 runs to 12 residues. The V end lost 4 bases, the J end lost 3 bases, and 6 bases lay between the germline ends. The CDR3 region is CASSSSEETQYF. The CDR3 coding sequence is TGTGCCAGCAGCTCGTCTGAAGAGACCCAGTACTTC.

Written as DNA, the CDR3 is TGTGCCAGCAGCCTGGGACACGGAAACACCATATATTTT. This encodes CASSLGHGNTIYF. The chain combines TRBV5-4 with TRBJ1-3, with a weak D call TRBD1 (6 bases). Trimming pared 4 bases from V and 4 bases from J, leaving 9 bases between. Germline CDR1 and CDR2: SGHNT and YYREEE (reference sequence). The CDR3 runs 13 residues.

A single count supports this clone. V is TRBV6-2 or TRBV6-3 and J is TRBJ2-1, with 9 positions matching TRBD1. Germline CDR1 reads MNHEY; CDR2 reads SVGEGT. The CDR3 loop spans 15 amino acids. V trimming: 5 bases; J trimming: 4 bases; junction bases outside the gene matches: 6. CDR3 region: CASSKPGQGYNEQFF. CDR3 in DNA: TGTGCCAGCAGTAAACCGGGACAGGGATACAATGAGCAGTTCTTC.

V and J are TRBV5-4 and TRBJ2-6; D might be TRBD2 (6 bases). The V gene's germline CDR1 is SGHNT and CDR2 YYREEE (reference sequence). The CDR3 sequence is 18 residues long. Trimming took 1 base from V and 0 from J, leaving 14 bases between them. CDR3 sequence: CASSLMAGRGSGANVLTF. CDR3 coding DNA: TGTGCCAGCAGCTTGATGGCGGGACGTGGCTCTGGGGCCAACGTCCTGACTTTC.

CDR3 sequence (DNA): TGTGCCAGCAGCTTAGACGGGGCGGGGCGCGAGCAGTTCTTC. Residues: CASSLDGAGREQFF. The chain links TRBV11-1 to TRBJ2-1, with a tentative D call TRBD2 (6 bases). V lost 1 base, J lost 10 bases, and 14 bases lay in between. Germline V gives CDR1 SGHAT, CDR2 FQDESV (reference sequence). The CDR3 covers 14 residues.

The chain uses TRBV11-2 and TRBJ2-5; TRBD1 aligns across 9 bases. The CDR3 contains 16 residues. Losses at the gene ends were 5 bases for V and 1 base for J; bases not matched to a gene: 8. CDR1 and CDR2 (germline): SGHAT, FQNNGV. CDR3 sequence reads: CASSPRRTGAQETQYF. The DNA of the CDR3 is TGTGCCAGCAGCCCACGGAGGACAGGGGCCCAAGAGACCCAGTACTTC.

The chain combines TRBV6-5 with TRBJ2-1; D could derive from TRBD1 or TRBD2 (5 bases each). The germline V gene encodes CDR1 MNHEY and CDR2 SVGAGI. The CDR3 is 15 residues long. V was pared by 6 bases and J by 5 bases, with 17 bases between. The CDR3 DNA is TGTGCCAGCAGGTCGAATTCGGGGCTTGACAATGAGCAGTTCTTC. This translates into CASRSNSGLDNEQFF.

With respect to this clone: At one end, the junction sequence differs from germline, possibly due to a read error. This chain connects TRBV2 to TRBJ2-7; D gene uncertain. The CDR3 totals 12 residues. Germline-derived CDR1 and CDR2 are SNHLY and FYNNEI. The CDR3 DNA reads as TGTGCCAGCACGACCGATTCCTACGAGCAGTGCTTC. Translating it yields CASTTDSYEQCF.

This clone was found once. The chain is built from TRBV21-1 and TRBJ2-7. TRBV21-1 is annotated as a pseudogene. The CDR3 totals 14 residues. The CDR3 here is CASSNTLHSYEQYF. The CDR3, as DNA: TGTGCCAGCAGCAATACCCTACACTCCTACGAGCAGTACTTC.

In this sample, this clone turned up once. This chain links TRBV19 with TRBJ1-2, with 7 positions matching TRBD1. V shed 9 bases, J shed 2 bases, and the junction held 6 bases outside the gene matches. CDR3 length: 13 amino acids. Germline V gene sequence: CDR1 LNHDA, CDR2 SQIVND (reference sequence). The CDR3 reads CASSKTGNYGYTF. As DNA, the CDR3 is TGTGCCAGCTCTAAGACAGGGAACTATGGCTACACCTTC.

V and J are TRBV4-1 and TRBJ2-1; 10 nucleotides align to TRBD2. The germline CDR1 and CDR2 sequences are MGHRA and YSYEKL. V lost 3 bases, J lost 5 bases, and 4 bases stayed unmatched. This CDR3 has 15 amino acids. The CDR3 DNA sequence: TGCGCCAGCAGCCAGCTAGCGGGGGAACACAATGAGCAGTTCTTC. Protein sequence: CASSQLAGEHNEQFF.

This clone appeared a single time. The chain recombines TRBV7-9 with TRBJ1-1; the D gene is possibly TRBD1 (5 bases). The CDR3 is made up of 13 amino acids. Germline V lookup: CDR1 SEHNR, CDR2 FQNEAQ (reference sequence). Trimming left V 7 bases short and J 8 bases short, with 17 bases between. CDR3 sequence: CASNDRGTAEAFF. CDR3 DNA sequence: TGTGCCAGCAACGATAGGGGTACAGCCGAAGCTTTCTTT. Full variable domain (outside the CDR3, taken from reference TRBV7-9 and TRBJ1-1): DTGVSQNPRHKITKRGQNVTFRCDPISEHNRLYWYRQTLGQGPEFLTYFQNEAQLEKSRLLSDRFSAERPKGSFSTLEIQRTEQGDSAMYLCASNDRGTAEAFFGQGTRLTVV.

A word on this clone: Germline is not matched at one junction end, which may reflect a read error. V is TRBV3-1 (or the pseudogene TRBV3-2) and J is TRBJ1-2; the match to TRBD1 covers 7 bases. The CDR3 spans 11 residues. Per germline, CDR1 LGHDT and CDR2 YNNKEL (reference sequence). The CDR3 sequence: CASSQEGQPDF. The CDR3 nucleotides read TGTGCCAGCAGCCAAGAGGGACAGCCGGACTTC.

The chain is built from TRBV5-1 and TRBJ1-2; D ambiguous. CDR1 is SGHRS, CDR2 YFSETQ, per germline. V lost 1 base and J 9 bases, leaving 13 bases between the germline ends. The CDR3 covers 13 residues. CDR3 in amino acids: CASSLSGRERYTF. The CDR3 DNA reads TGCGCCAGCAGCTTGTCGGGTAGAGAACGCTACACCTTC.

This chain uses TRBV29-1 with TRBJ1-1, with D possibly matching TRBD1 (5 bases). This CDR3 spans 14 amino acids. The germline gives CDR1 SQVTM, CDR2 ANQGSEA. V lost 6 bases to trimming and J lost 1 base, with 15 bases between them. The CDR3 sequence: CSVPRWGTNTEAFF. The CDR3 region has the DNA TGCAGCGTCCCGAGGTGGGGGACGAACACTGAAGCTTTCTTT.

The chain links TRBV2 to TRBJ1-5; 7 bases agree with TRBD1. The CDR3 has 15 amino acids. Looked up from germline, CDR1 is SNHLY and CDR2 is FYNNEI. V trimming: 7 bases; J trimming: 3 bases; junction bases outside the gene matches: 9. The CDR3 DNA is TGTGCCAGCACCGGCGGACAGGCCAACAATCAGCCCCAGCATTTT. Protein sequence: CASTGGQANNQPQHF. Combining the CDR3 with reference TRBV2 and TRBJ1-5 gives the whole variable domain EPEVTQTPSHQVTQMGQEVILRCVPISNHLYFYWYRQILGQKVEFLVSFYNNEISEKSEIFDDQFSVERPDGSNFTLKIRSTKLEDSAMYFCASTGGQANNQPQHFGDGTRLSIL.

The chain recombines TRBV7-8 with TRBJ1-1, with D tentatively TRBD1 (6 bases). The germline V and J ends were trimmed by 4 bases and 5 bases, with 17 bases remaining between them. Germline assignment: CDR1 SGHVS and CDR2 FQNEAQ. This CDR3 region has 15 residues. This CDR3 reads CASSSSGAGRTEAFF. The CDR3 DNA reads TGTGCCAGCAGCTCCTCAGGGGCGGGGAGGACTGAAGCTTTCTTT.

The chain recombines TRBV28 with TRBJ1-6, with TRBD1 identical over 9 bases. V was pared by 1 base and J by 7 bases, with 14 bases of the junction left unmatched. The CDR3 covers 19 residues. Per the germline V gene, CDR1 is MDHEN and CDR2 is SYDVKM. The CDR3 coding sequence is TGTGCCAGCAGTTTATTCAAAATTGGGACAGGGCTACTCAATTCACCCCTCCACTTT. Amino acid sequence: CASSLFKIGTGLLNSPLHF.

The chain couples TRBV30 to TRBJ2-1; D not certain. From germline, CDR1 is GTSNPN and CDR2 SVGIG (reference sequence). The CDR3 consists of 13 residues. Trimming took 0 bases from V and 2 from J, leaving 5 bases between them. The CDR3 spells CAWSVTAYNEQFF. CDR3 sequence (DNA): TGTGCCTGGAGTGTAACAGCCTACAATGAGCAGTTCTTC.

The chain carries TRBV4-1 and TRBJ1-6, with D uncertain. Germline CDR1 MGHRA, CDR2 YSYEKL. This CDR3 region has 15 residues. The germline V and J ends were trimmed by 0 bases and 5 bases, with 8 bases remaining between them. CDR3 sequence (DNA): TGCGCCAGCAGCCAAGATGCCCAGGATAATTCACCCCTCCACTTT. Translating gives CASSQDAQDNSPLHF.

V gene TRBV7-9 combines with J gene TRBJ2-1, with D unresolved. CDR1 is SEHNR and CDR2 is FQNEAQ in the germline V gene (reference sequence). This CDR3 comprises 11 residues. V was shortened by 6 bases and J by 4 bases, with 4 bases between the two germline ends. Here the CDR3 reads CASSPYNEQFF. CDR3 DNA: TGTGCCAGCAGTCCATACAATGAGCAGTTCTTC.

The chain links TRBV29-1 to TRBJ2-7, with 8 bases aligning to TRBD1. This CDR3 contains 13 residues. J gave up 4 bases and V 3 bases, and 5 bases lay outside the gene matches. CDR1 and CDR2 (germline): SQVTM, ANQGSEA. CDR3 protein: CSVEEGQAYEQYF. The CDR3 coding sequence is TGCAGCGTTGAGGAGGGACAGGCTTACGAGCAGTACTTC.

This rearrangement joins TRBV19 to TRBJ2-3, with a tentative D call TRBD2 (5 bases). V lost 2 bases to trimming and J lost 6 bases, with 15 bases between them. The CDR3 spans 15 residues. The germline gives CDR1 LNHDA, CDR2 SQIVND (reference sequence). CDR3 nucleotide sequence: TGTGCCAGTAGTATATTGGGAGACAAGGTTGATACGCAGTATTTT. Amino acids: CASSILGDKVDTQYF.

In nucleotides, the CDR3 is TGTGCCAGTAGTATCACAGGGGCAACTAATGAAAAACTGTTTTTT. The encoded protein is CASSITGATNEKLFF. This chain links TRBV19 with TRBJ1-4; TRBD1 aligns across 7 bases. The CDR3 is 15 residues long. J lost 0 bases, V lost 3 bases, and 1 base had no gene match. The V gene's germline CDR1 is LNHDA and CDR2 SQIVND (reference sequence).

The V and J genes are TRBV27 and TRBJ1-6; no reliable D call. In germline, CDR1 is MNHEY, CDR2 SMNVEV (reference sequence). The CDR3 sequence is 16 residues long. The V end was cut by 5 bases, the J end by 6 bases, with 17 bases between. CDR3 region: CASSAPRGSRNSPLHF. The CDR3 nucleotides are TGTGCCAGCAGTGCCCCCCGCGGCAGCCGTAATTCACCCCTCCACTTT.